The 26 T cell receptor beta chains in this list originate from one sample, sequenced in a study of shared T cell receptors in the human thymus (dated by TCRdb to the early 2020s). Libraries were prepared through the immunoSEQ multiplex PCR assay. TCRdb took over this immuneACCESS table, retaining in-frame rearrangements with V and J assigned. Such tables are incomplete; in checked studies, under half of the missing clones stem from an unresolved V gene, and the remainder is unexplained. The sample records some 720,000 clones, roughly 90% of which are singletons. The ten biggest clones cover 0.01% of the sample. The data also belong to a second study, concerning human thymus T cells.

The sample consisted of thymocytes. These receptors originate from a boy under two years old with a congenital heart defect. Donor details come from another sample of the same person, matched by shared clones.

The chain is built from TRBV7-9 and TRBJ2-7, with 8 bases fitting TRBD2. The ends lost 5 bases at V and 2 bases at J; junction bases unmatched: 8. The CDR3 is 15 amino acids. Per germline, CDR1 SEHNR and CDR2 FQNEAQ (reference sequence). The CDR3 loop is CASSPTSEWAYEQYF. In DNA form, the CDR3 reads TGTGCCAGCAGCCCGACTAGCGAGTGGGCCTACGAGCAGTACTTC.

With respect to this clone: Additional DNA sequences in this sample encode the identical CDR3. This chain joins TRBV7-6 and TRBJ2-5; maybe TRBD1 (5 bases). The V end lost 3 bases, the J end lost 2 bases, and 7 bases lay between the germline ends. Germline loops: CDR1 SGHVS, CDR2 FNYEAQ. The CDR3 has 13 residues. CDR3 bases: TGTGCCAGCAGCTTGGGGCCTCAAGAGACCCAGTACTTC. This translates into CASSLGPQETQYF.

In DNA form, the CDR3 reads TGTGCCAGCAGTGAACGCCACGAGCAGTACTTC. Translation: CASSERHEQYF. This chain uses TRBV6-1 with TRBJ2-5; D ambiguous. The end of the DNA is better explained by TRBJ2-7, so the J call may be wrong. This CDR3 spans 11 amino acids. The germline gives CDR1 MNHNS, CDR2 SASEGT.

The CDR3 DNA is TGCGCCAGCAGCCAGACAGGAGCTGCAACTAATGAAAAACTGTTTTTT. It encodes CASSQTGAATNEKLFF. The chain links TRBV4-1 to TRBJ1-4, with D possibly TRBD1 on 6 matching bases. The CDR3 sequence is 16 residues long. Germline lookup yields CDR1 MGHRA and CDR2 YSYEKL. V lost 3 bases and J lost 0, with 11 bases in between.

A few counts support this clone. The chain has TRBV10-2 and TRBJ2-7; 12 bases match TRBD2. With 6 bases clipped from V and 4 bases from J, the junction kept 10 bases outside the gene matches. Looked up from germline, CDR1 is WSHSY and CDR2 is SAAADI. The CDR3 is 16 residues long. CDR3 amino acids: CASRLPSGRAKYEQYF. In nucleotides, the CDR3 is TGCGCCAGCAGGCTTCCTAGCGGGAGGGCCAAGTACGAGCAGTACTTC.

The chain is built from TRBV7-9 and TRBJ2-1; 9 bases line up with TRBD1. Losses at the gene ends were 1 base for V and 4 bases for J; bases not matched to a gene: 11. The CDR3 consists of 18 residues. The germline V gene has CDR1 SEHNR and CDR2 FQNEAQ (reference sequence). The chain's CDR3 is CASSLDLIPGQGYNEQFF. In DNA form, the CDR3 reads TGTGCCAGCAGCTTAGATCTAATCCCGGGACAGGGATACAATGAGCAGTTCTTC.

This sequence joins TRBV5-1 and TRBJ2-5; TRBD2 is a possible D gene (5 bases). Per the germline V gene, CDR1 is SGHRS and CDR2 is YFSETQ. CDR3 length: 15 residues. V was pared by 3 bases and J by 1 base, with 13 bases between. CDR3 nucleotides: TGCGCCAGCAGCTGGGTGACGAGGGCCCAAGAGACCCAGTACTTC. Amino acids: CASSWVTRAQETQYF.

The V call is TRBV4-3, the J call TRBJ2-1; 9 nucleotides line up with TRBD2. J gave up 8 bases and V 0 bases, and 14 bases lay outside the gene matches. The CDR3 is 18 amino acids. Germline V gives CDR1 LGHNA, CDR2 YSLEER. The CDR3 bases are TGCGCCAGCAGCCAAGAACTCCTGCGGGAGGGCTCAATGCATGAGCAGTTCTTC. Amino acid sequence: CASSQELLREGSMHEQFF.

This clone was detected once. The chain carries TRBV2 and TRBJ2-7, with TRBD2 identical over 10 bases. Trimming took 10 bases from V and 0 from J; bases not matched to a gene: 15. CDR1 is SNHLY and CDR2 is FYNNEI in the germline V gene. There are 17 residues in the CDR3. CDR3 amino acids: CATQRASGSIVSYEQYF. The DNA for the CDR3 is TGTGCCACCCAGCGGGCTAGCGGGAGCATAGTCTCCTACGAGCAGTACTTC.

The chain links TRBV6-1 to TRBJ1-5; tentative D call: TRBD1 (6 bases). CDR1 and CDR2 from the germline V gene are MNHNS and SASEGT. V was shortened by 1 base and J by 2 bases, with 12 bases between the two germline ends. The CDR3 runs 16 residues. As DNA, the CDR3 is TGTGCCAGCAGTGAAGATAACCACAGGGGCAATCAGCCCCAGCATTTT. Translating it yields CASSEDNHRGNQPQHF.

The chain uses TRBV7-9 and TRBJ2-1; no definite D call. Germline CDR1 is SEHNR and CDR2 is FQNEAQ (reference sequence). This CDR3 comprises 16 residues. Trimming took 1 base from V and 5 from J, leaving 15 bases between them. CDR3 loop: CASSLGSSAVNNEQFF. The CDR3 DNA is TGTGCCAGCAGCTTAGGGAGTTCCGCCGTGAACAATGAGCAGTTCTTC.

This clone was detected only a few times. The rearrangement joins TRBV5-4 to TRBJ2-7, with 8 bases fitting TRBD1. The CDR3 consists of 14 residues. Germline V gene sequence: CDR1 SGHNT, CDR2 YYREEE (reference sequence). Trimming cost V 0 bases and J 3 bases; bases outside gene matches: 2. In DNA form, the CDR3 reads TGTGCCAGCAGCTTGGGGACAGGGTGCTACGAGCAGTACTTC. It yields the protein CASSLGTGCYEQYF.

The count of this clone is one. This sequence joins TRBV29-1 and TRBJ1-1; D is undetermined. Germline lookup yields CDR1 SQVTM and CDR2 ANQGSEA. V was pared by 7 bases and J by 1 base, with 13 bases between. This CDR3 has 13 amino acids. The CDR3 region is CSAVPPGNTEAFF. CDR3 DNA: TGCAGCGCCGTCCCCCCGGGGAACACTGAAGCTTTCTTT. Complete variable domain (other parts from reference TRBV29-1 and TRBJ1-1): SAVISQKPSRDICQRGTSLTIQCQVDSQVTMMFWYRQQPGQSLTLIATANQGSEATYESGFVIDKFPISRPNLTFSTLTVSNMSPEDSSIYLCSAVPPGNTEAFFGQGTRLTVV.

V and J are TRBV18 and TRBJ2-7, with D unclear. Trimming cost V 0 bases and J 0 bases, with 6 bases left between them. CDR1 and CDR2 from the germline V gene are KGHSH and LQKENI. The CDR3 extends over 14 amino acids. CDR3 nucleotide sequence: TGTGCCAGCTCACCACCGAACTACTCCTACGAGCAGTACTTC. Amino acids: CASSPPNYSYEQYF.

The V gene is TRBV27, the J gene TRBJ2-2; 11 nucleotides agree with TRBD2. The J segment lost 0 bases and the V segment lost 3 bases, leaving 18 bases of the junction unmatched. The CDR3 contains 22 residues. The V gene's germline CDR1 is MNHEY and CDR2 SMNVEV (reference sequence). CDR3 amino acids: CASSFFPPATSGKEANTGELFF. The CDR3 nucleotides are TGTGCCAGCAGTTTTTTCCCCCCCGCGACTAGCGGGAAGGAGGCGAACACCGGGGAGCTGTTTTTT.

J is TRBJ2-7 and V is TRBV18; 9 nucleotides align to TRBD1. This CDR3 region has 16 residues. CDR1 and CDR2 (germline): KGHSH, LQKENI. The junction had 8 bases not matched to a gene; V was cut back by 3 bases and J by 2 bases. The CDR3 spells CASSPAWTGVTYEQYF. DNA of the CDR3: TGTGCCAGCTCACCGGCCTGGACAGGGGTGACCTACGAGCAGTACTTC. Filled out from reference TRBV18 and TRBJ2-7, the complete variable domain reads NAGVMQNPRHLVRRRGQEARLRCSPMKGHSHVYWYRQLPEEGLKFMVYLQKENIIDESGMPKERFSAEFPKEGPSILRIQQVVRGDSAAYFCASSPAWTGVTYEQYFGPGTRLTVT.

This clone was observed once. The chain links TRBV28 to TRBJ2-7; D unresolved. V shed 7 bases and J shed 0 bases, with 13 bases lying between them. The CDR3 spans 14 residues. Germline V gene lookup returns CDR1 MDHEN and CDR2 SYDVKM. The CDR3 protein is CASNPRFSSYEQYF. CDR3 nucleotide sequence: TGTGCCAGCAACCCCAGGTTTTCCTCCTACGAGCAGTACTTC.

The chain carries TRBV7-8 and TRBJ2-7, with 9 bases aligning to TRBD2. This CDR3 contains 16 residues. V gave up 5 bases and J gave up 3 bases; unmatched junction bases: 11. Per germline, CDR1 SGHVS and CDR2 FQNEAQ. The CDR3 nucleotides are TGTGCCAGCAGCGTAGAGGCGGGAGGGCTTCACTACGAGCAGTACTTC. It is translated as CASSVEAGGLHYEQYF.

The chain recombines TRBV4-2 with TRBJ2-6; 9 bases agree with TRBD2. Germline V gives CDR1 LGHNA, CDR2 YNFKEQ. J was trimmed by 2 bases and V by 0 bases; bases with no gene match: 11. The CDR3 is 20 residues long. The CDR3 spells CASSQEWGVAGAAGANVLTF. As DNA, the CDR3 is TGTGCCAGCAGCCAAGAGTGGGGGGTAGCGGGAGCCGCTGGGGCCAACGTCCTGACTTTC.

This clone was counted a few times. The CDR3 coding sequence is TGTGCCAGCAGTTTAATCGGGAGGGCCGGTTACGAGCAGTACTTC. Translating gives CASSLIGRAGYEQYF. V usage is TRBV28 and J usage is TRBJ2-7; 8 bases agree with TRBD2. This CDR3 is 15 amino acids long. The V gene end was trimmed by 2 bases and the J gene end by 4 bases; junction bases not matched to a gene: 7. Looked up from germline, CDR1 is MDHEN and CDR2 is SYDVKM.

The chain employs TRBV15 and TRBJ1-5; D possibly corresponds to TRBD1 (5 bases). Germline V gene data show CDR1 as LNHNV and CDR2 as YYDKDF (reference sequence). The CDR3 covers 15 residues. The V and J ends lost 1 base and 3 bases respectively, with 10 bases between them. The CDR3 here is CATSRVGEVNQPQHF. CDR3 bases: TGTGCCACCAGCAGAGTAGGGGAGGTCAATCAGCCCCAGCATTTT.

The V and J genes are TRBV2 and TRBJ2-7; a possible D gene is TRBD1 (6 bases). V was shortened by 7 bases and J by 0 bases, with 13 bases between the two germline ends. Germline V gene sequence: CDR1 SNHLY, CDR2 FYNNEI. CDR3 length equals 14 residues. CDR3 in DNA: TGTGCCAGCAATATATGGACAGTCTCCTACGAGCAGTACTTC. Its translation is CASNIWTVSYEQYF.

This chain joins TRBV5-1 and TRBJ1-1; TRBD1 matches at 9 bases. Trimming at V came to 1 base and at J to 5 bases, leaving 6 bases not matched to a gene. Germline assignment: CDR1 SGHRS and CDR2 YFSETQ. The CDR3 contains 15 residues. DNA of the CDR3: TGCGCCAGCAGCTTGACTCCCGACAGGGGGACTGAAGCTTTCTTT. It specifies CASSLTPDRGTEAFF.

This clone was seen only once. This CDR3 reads CSALAGYGYTF. The CDR3 DNA follows: TGCAGCGCGTTGGCAGGCTATGGCTACACCTTC. This chain joins TRBV29-1 and TRBJ1-2, with D uncertain. The ends were cut back, 7 bases at V and 4 bases at J, with 10 bases in the middle. Germline V gives CDR1 SQVTM, CDR2 ANQGSEA. This CDR3 is 11 amino acids long. The whole variable domain, remainder taken from reference TRBV29-1 and TRBJ1-2, is SAVISQKPSRDICQRGTSLTIQCQVDSQVTMMFWYRQQPGQSLTLIATANQGSEATYESGFVIDKFPISRPNLTFSTLTVSNMSPEDSSIYLCSALAGYGYTFGSGTRLTVV.

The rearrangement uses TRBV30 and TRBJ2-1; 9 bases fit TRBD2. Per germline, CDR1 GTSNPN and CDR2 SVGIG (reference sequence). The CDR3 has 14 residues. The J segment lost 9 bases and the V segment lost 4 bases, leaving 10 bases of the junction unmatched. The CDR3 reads CAWKLAGAVGEQFF. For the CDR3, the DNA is TGTGCCTGGAAATTAGCGGGAGCCGTCGGTGAGCAGTTCTTC.

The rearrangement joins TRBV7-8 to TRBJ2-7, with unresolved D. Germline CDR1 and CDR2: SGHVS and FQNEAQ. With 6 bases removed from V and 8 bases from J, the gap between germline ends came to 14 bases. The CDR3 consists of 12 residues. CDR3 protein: CASRHRGVQQYF. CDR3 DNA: TGTGCCAGCAGACATCGAGGCGTTCAGCAGTACTTC.